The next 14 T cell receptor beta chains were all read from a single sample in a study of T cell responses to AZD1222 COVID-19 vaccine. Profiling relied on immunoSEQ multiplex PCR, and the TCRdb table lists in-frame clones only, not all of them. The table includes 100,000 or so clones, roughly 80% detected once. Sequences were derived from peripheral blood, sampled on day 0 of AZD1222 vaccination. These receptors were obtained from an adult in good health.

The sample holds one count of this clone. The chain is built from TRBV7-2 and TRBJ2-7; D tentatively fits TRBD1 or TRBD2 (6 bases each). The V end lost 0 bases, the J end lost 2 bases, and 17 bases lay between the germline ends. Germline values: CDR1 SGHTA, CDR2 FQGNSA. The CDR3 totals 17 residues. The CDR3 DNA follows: TGTGCCAGCAGCTTAGCGGTAGGGGGGAATAAGCCCTACGAGCAGTACTTC. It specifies CASSLAVGGNKPYEQYF.

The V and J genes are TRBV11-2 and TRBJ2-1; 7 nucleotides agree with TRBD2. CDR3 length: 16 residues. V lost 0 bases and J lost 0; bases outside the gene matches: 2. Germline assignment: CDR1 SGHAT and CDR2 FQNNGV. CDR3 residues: CASSLDVAGSYNEQFF. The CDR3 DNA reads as TGTGCCAGCAGCTTAGACGTAGCGGGCTCCTACAATGAGCAGTTCTTC.

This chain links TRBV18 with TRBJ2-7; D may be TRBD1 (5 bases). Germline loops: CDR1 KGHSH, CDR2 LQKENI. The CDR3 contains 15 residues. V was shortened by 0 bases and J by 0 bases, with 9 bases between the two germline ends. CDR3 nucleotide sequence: TGTGCCAGCTCACCACCGGGGCAGAGCTCCTACGAGCAGTACTTC. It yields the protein CASSPPGQSSYEQYF.

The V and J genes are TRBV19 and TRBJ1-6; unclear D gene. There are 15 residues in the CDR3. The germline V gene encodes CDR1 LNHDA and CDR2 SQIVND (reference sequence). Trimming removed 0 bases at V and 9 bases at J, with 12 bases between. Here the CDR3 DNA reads TGTGCCAGTAGTATAGATGACGGGGTAGGTTCACCCCTCCACTTT. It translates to CASSIDDGVGSPLHF.

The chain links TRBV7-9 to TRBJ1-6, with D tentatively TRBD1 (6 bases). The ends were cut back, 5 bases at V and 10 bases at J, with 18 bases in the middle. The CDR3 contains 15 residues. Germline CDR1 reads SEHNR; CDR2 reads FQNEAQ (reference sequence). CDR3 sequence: CASSQQGRVGSPLHF. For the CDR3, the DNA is TGTGCCAGCAGCCAACAGGGTCGGGTGGGATCACCCCTCCACTTT.

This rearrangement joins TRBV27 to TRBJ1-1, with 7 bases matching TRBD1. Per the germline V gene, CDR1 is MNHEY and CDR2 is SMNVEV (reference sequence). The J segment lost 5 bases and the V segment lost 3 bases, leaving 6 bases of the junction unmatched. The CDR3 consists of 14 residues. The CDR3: CASSFRQGRTEAFF. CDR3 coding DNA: TGTGCCAGCAGTTTTCGACAGGGAAGGACTGAAGCTTTCTTT.

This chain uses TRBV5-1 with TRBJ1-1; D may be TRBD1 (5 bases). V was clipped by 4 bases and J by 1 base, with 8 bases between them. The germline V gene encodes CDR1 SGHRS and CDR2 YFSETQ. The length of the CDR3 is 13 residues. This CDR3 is CASSATANTEAFF. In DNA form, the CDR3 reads TGCGCCAGCAGCGCGACAGCGAACACTGAAGCTTTCTTT.

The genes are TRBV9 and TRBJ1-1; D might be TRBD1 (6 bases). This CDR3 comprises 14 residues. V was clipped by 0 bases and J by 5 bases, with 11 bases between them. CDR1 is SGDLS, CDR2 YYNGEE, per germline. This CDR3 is CASSVVSGETEAFF. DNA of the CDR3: TGTGCCAGCAGCGTAGTATCAGGGGAGACTGAAGCTTTCTTT. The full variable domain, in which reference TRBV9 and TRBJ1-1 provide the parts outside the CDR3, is DSGVTQTPKHLITATGQRVTLRCSPRSGDLSVYWYQQSLDQGLQFLIQYYNGEERAKGNILERFSAQQFPDLHSELNLSSLELGDSALYFCASSVVSGETEAFFGQGTRLTVV.

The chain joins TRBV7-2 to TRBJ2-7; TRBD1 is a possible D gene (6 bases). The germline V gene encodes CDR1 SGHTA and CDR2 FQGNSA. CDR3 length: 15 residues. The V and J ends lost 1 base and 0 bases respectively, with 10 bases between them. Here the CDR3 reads CASSLVWDTSYEQYF. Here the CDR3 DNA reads TGTGCCAGCAGCTTAGTATGGGACACCTCCTACGAGCAGTACTTC.

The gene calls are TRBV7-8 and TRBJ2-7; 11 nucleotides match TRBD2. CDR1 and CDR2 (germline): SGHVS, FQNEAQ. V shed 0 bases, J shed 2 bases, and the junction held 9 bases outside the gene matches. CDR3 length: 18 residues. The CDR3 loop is CASSLAQVPGLAAYEQYF. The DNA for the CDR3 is TGTGCCAGCAGCTTAGCTCAAGTACCGGGACTAGCGGCCTACGAGCAGTACTTC. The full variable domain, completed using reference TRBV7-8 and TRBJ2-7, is GAGVSQSPRYKVAKRGQDVALRCDPISGHVSLFWYQQALGQGPEFLTYFQNEAQLDKSGLPSDRFFAERPEGSVSTLKIQRTQQEDSAVYLCASSLAQVPGLAAYEQYFGPGTRLTVT.

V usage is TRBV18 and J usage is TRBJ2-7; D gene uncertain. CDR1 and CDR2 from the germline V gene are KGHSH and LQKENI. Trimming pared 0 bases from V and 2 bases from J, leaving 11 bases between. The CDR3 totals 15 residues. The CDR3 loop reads CASSPPVSEPYEQYF. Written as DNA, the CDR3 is TGTGCCAGCTCACCACCGGTTTCAGAGCCCTACGAGCAGTACTTC.

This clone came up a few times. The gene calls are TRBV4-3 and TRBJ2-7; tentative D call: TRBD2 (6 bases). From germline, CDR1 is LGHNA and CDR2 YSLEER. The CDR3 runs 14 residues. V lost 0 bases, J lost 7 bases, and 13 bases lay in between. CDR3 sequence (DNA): TGCGCCAGCAGCCAAGAGGAGGGGCGTGGGGAGCAGTACTTC. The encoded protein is CASSQEEGRGEQYF.

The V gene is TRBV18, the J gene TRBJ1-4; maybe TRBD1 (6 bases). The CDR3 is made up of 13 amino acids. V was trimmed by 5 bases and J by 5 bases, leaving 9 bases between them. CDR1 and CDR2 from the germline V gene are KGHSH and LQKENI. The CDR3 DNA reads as TGTGCCAGCTCAGGGGGGGCGAATGAAAAACTGTTTTTT. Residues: CASSGGANEKLFF.

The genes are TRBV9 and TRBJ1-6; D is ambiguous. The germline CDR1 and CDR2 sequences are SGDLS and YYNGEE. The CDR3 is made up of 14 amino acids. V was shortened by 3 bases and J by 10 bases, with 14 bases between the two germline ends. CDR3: CASSARGLESPLHF. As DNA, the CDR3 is TGTGCCAGCAGCGCACGTGGACTCGAGTCACCCCTCCACTTT.